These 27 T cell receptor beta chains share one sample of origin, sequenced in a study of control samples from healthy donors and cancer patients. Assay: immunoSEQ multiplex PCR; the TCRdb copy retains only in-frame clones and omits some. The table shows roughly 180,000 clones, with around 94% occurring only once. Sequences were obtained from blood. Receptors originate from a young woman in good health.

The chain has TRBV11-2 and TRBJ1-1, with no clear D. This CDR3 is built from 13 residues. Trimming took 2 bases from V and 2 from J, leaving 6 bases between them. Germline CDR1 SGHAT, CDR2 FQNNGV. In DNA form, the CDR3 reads TGTGCCAGCAGCTTATGGGTAAACACTGAAGCTTTCTTT. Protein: CASSLWVNTEAFF.

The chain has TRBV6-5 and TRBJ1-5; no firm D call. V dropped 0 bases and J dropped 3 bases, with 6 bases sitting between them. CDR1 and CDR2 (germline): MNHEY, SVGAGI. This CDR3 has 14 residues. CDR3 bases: TGTGCCAGCAGTTACTCGGCCCACAATCAGCCCCAGCATTTT. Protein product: CASSYSAHNQPQHF.

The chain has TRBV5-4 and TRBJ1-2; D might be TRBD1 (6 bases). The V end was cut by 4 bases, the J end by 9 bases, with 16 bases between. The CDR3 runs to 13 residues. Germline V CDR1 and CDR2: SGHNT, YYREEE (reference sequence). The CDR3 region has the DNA TGTGCCAGCAGCATCGACCGGGACAATAGCTACACCTTC. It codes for CASSIDRDNSYTF.

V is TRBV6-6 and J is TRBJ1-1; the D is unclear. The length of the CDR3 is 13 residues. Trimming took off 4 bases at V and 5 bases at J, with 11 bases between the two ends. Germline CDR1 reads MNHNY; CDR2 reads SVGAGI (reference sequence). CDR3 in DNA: TGTGCCAGCAGTTCCCGAAGTGAGACTGAAGCTTTCTTT. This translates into CASSSRSETEAFF.

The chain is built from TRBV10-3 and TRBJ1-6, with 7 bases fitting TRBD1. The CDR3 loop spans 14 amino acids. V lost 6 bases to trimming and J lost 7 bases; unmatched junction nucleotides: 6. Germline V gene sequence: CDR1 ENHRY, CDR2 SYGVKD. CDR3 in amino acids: CAISRDSQNSPLHF. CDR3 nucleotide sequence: TGTGCCATCAGCCGGGACAGCCAAAATTCACCCCTCCACTTT.

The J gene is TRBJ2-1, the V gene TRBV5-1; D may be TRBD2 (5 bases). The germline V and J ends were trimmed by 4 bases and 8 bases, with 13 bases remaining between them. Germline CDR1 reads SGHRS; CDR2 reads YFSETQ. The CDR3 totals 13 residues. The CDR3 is CASSPRAGDEQFF. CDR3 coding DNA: TGCGCCAGCAGCCCAAGGGCGGGCGATGAGCAGTTCTTC.

The CDR3 loop reads CASSLDSGQGVHTEAFF. The CDR3 region has the DNA TGTGCCAGCAGCTTAGATTCGGGGCAGGGAGTACACACTGAAGCTTTCTTT. J is TRBJ1-1 and V is TRBV11-2, with a weak D call TRBD1 (5 bases). The CDR3 sequence is 17 residues long. Trimming took 0 bases from V and 3 from J, leaving 17 bases between them. Germline V gene lookup returns CDR1 SGHAT and CDR2 FQNNGV.

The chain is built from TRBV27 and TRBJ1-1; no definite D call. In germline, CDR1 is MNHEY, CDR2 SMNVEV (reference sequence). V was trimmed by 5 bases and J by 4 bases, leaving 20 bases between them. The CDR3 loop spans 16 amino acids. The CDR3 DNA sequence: TGTGCCAGCAGTCCCAACGGGCCTTGGGTTGTCACTGAAGCTTTCTTT. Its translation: CASSPNGPWVVTEAFF.

CDR3 DNA sequence: TGTGCCAGCAGCTTGGGGGACTGGGGCTATGGCTACACCTTC. Protein sequence: CASSLGDWGYGYTF. The chain recombines TRBV5-6 with TRBJ1-2; D perhaps matches TRBD1 (5 bases). The CDR3 has 14 residues. V lost 0 bases and J lost 4, with 10 bases in between. CDR1 SGHDT and CDR2 YYEEEE come from the germline V gene.

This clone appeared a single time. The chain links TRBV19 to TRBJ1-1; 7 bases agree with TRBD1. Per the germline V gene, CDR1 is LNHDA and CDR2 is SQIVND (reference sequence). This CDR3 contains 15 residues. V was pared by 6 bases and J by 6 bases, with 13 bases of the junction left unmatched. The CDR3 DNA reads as TGTGCCAGTAGCCCGGGGACGACAGGGATCTCTGAAGCTTTCTTT. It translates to CASSPGTTGISEAFF.

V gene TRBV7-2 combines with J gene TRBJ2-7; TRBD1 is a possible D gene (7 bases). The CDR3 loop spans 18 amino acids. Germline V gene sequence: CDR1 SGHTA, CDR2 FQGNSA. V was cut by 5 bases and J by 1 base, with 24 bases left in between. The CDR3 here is CASSPRQGLGLVSYEQYF. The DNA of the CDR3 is TGTGCCAGCAGCCCCCGACAGGGACTGGGGCTAGTATCCTACGAGCAGTACTTC.

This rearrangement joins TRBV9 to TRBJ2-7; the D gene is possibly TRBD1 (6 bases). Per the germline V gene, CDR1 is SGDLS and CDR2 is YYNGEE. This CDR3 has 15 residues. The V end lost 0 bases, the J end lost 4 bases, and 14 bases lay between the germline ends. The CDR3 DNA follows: TGTGCCAGCAGCGTAGGGGACACGGAGTATTACGAGCAGTACTTC. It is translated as CASSVGDTEYYEQYF. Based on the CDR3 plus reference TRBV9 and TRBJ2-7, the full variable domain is DSGVTQTPKHLITATGQRVTLRCSPRSGDLSVYWYQQSLDQGLQFLIQYYNGEERAKGNILERFSAQQFPDLHSELNLSSLELGDSALYFCASSVGDTEYYEQYFGPGTRLTVT.

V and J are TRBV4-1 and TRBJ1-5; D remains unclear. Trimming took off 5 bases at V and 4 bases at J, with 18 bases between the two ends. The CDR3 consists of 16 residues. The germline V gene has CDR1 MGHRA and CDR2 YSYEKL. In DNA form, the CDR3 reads TGCGCCAGCAGCTTGGACCGGGCGGGTCTTAATCAGCCCCAGCATTTT. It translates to CASSLDRAGLNQPQHF.

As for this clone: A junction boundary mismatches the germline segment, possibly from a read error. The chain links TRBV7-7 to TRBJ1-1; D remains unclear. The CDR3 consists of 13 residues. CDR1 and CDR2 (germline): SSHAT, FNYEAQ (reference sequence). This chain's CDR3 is CASSPGMNTEAFF. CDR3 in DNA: TGTGCTAGCAGCCCGGGTATGAACACTGAAGCTTTCTTT.

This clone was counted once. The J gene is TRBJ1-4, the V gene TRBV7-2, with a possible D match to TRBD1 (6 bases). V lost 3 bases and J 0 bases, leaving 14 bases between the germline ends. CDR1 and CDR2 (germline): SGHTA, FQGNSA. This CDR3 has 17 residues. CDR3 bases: TGTGCCAGCAGCTTCCAGGGGATCCCTGCAACTAATGAAAAACTGTTTTTT. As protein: CASSFQGIPATNEKLFF.

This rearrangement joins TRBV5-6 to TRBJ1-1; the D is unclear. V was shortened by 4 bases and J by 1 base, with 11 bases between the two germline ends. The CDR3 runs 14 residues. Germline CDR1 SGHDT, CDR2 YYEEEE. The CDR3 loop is CASSTRPRNTEAFF. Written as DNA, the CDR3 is TGTGCCAGCAGCACAAGGCCGAGGAACACTGAAGCTTTCTTT.

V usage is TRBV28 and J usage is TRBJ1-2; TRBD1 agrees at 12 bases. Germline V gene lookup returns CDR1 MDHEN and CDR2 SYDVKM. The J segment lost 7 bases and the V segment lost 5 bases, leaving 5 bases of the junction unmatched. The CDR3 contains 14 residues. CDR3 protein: CASSPGTGGGGYTF. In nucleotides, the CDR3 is TGTGCCAGCAGTCCGGGGACAGGGGGCGGTGGCTACACCTTC.

As DNA, the CDR3 is TGCAGCGTTCATCGGGGATCCAACACTGAAGCTTTCTTT. The encoded protein is CSVHRGSNTEAFF. V usage is TRBV29-1 and J usage is TRBJ1-1; the D is unclear. The length of the CDR3 is 13 residues. V lost 5 bases and J lost 2, with 12 bases in between. The germline CDR1 and CDR2 sequences are SQVTM and ANQGSEA.

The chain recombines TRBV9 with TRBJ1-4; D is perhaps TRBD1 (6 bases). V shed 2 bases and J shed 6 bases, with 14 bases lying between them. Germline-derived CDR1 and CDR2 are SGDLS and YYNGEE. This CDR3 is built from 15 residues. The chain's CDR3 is CASSVASGADEKLFF. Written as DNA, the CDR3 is TGTGCCAGCAGCGTCGCCTCAGGGGCGGATGAAAAACTGTTTTTT.

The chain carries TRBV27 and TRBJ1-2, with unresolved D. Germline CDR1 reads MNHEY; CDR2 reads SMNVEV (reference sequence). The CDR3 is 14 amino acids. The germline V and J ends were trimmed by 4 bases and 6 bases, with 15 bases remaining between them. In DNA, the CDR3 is TGTGCCAGCAGTTCTGCTTCGTCCTCACATGGCTACACCTTC. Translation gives CASSSASSSHGYTF.

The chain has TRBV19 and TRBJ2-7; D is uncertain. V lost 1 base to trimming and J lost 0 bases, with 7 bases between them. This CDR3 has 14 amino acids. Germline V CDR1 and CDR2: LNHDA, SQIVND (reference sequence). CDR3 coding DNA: TGTGCCAGTAGTATAGGGGCAGCCTCCTACGAGCAGTACTTC. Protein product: CASSIGAASYEQYF.

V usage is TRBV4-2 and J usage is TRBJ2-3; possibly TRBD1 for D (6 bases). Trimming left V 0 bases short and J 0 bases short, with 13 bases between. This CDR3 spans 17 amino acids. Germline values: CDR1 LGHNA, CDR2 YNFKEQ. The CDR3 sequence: CASSQERGQFSTDTQYF. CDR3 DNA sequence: TGTGCCAGCAGCCAAGAGAGAGGACAGTTTAGCACAGATACGCAGTATTTT.

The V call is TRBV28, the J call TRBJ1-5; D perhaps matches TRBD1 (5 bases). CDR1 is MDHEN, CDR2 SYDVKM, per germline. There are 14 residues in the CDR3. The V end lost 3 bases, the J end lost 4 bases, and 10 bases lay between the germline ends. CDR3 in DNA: TGTGCCAGCAGTTTGCCCGGGGGTAATCAGCCCCAGCATTTT. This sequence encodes CASSLPGGNQPQHF. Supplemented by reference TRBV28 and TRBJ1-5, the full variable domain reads DVKVTQSSRYLVKRTGEKVFLECVQDMDHENMFWYRQDPGLGLRLIYFSYDVKMKEKGDIPEGYSVSREKKERFSLILESASTNQTSMYLCASSLPGGNQPQHFGDGTRLSIL.

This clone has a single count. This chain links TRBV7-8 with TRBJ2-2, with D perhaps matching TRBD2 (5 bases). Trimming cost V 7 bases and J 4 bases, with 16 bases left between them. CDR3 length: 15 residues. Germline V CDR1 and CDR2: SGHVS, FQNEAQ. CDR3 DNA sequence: TGTGCCAGCACACCCACGGGGTTGGTCACCGGGGAGCTGTTTTTT. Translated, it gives CASTPTGLVTGELFF.

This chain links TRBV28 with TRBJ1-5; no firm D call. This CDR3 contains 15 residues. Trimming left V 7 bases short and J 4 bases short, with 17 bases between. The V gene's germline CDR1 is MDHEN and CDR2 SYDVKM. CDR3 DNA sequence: TGTGCCAGCATAACCGGCACAGCTCGAAATCAGCCCCAGCATTTT. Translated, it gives CASITGTARNQPQHF.

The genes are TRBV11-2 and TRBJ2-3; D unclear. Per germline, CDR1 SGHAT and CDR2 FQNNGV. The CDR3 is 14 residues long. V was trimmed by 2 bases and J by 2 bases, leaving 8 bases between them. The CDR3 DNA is TGTGCCAGCAGCTTATCCTTATACACAGATACGCAGTATTTT. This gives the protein CASSLSLYTDTQYF.

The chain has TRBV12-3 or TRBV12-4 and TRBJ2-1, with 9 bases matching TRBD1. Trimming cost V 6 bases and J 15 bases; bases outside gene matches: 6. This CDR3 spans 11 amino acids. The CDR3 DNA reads TGTGCCAGCAGCCTAGGGACAGGGTCGTTCTTC. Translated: CASSLGTGSFF.